The 18 T cell receptor beta chains presented below share a single source sample, sequenced in a study of spatial heterogeneity in lung cancer. Time point described: sample taken at primary tumor resection. The study sequenced unsorted whole RNA from tumor, nontumor lung or frozen PBMC. A single record per CDR3 protein comes from TCRdb applying MiXCR to the 5' RACE reads. The sample yields tens of thousands of distinct CDR3 sequences, around 5.2% seen once. Sequenced material: PBMCs, taken at surgery. These receptors were obtained from a female donor with early-stage non-small cell lung cancer.

Many counts were recorded for this clonotype. The genes are TRBV10-3 and TRBJ2-5, with D perhaps matching TRBD1 or TRBD2 (6 bases each). There are 13 residues in the CDR3. Trimming removed 10 bases from V and 4 bases from J, with 16 bases in between. Germline V CDR1 and CDR2: ENHRY, SYGVKD. CDR3 residues: CATVRGGGETQYF. The CDR3, as DNA: TGTGCCACCGTGCGAGGGGGAGGAGAGACCCAGTACTTC.

The rearrangement links TRBV20-1 to TRBJ2-7; weak D call: TRBD1 (6 bases). Trimming pared 4 bases from V and 0 bases from J, leaving 10 bases between. The CDR3 is 13 amino acids. CDR1 is DFQATT and CDR2 is SNEGSKA in the germline V gene (reference sequence). The CDR3 sequence is CSATRGPSYEQYF. The CDR3 nucleotides are TGCAGTGCTACCAGGGGTCCCTCCTACGAGCAGTACTTC.

The rearrangement links TRBV2 to TRBJ1-5; the D is unclear. Germline V gene lookup returns CDR1 SNHLY and CDR2 FYNNEI. V lost 6 bases and J lost 4, with 16 bases in between. This CDR3 comprises 15 residues. CDR3 amino acids: CASRNDWRPNQPQHF. Written as DNA, the CDR3 is TGTGCCAGCAGGAACGACTGGAGACCTAATCAGCCCCAGCATTTT.

This clonotype occurred many times. The chain employs TRBV4-3 and TRBJ1-2, with unresolved D. This CDR3 comprises 16 residues. Looked up from germline, CDR1 is LGHNA and CDR2 is YSLEER. Trimming left V 0 bases short and J 2 bases short, with 13 bases between. The CDR3 reads CASSQEWSIPNYGYTF. In DNA form, the CDR3 reads TGCGCCAGCAGCCAAGAATGGAGCATCCCGAACTATGGCTACACCTTC.

There are a few counts of this clonotype. The chain links TRBV20-1 to TRBJ1-1, with D maybe TRBD1 (5 bases). The CDR3 is made up of 14 amino acids. V dropped 0 bases and J dropped 5 bases, with 13 bases sitting between them. Germline CDR1 and CDR2: DFQATT and SNEGSKA (reference sequence). The CDR3 protein is CSARDTSWGTEAFF. The CDR3 DNA is TGCAGTGCTAGAGATACGTCGTGGGGGACTGAAGCTTTCTTT.

There are a few counts of this clonotype. Here the CDR3 DNA reads TGCGCCAGCAGCTTGGAGGCTAGCGGGACGGGGGATACGCAGTATTTT. Translating it yields CASSLEASGTGDTQYF. The V call is TRBV5-1, the J call TRBJ2-3; TRBD2 agrees at 9 bases. Germline lookup yields CDR1 SGHRS and CDR2 YFSETQ. This CDR3 region has 16 residues. V shed 0 bases, J shed 6 bases, and the junction held 8 bases outside the gene matches. Full variable domain (missing parts from reference TRBV5-1 and TRBJ2-3): KAGVTQTPRYLIKTRGQQVTLSCSPISGHRSVSWYQQTPGQGLQFLFEYFSETQRNKGNFPGRFSGRQFSNSRSEMNVSTLELGDSALYLCASSLEASGTGDTQYFGPGTRLTVL.

This clonotype has more than one count but fewer than ten. This sequence joins TRBV19 and TRBJ2-1; no definite D call. The CDR3 consists of 15 residues. CDR1 LNHDA and CDR2 SQIVND come from the germline V gene (reference sequence). V lost 3 bases and J 4 bases, leaving 13 bases between the germline ends. CDR3 in DNA: TGTGCCAGTAGTATTGGGGTAGCCGAGTACAATGAGCAGTTCTTC. This codes for CASSIGVAEYNEQFF. Full variable domain (missing parts from reference TRBV19 and TRBJ2-1): DGGITQSPKYLFRKEGQNVTLSCEQNLNHDAMYWYRQDPGQGLRLIYYSQIVNDFQKGDIAEGYSVSREKKESFPLTVTSAQKNPTAFYLCASSIGVAEYNEQFFGPGTRLTVL.

This clonotype was counted at least ten times. The rearrangement joins TRBV6-2 or TRBV6-3 to TRBJ2-1; 10 bases agree with TRBD1. The germline gives CDR1 MNHEY, CDR2 SVGEGT. The CDR3 totals 14 residues. V trimming: 6 bases; J trimming: 6 bases; junction bases outside the gene matches: 5. The CDR3 DNA follows: TGTGCCAGCAGCCCGGGACAGGGGCGCAATGAGCAGTTCTTC. As protein: CASSPGQGRNEQFF.

V is TRBV5-4 and J is TRBJ2-2; D is uncertain. Germline lookup yields CDR1 SGHNT and CDR2 YYREEE (reference sequence). V gave up 3 bases and J gave up 1 base, with 7 bases separating them. The CDR3 is 14 residues long. The CDR3: CASSSTGNTGELFF. The CDR3 coding sequence is TGTGCCAGCAGCTCGACGGGGAACACCGGGGAGCTGTTTTTT.

Many counts were recorded for this clonotype. The genes are TRBV29-1 and TRBJ1-1; D ambiguous. This CDR3 spans 13 amino acids. CDR1 is SQVTM and CDR2 is ANQGSEA in the germline V gene. V lost 4 bases to trimming and J lost 1 base, with 10 bases between them. CDR3 protein: CSVVLMGNTEAFF. In DNA form, the CDR3 reads TGCAGCGTTGTGCTCATGGGGAACACTGAAGCTTTCTTT.

This clonotype was seen many times. The V gene is TRBV5-1, the J gene TRBJ1-2; 12 bases are shared with TRBD1. Germline assignment: CDR1 SGHRS and CDR2 YFSETQ. The CDR3 contains 16 residues. V gave up 0 bases and J gave up 4 bases; unmatched junction bases: 4. The CDR3 sequence: CASSLEGQGAIYGYTF. CDR3 coding DNA: TGCGCCAGCAGCTTGGAGGGACAGGGGGCAATCTATGGCTACACCTTC.

This clonotype showed up just a few times. The chain joins TRBV12-3 or TRBV12-4 to TRBJ2-5; 12 bases fit TRBD2. The CDR3 covers 20 residues. V lost 3 bases and J lost 2; bases outside the gene matches: 16. CDR3 nucleotide sequence: TGTGCCAGCAGTTTCGATCTTCGTCTAGCGGGGGGGCCCAGACAAGAGACCCAGTACTTC. This translates into CASSFDLRLAGGPRQETQYF.

This sequence joins TRBV6-1 and TRBJ1-5; no definite D call. CDR1 MNHNS and CDR2 SASEGT come from the germline V gene. V lost 2 bases, J lost 3 bases, and 8 bases lay in between. The CDR3 spans 14 residues. This chain's CDR3 is CASSERHFNQPQHF. Written as DNA, the CDR3 is TGTGCCAGCAGTGAAAGACACTTCAATCAGCCCCAGCATTTT.

This clonotype has ten or more counts. V gene TRBV4-1 combines with J gene TRBJ2-7, with 12 bases lining up with TRBD2. After removal of 3 bases from V and 6 bases from J, the junction contained 9 bases not matched to a gene. CDR3 length equals 16 residues. Germline lookup yields CDR1 MGHRA and CDR2 YSYEKL. The CDR3 nucleotides read TGCGCCAGCAGCCATGCCCCGGGACTAGCGGGCCTCGAGCAGTACTTC. Translation gives CASSHAPGLAGLEQYF.

As for this clonotype: At one of its ends the junction is not consistent with the germline gene, which may arise from a read error. The V call is TRBV7-7, the J call TRBJ1-4, with a tentative D call TRBD1 (6 bases). Germline loops: CDR1 SSHAT, CDR2 FNYEAQ (reference sequence). The CDR3 has 15 residues. The CDR3 DNA reads TGTGCTAGCAGCTTAGGGGGACATCCCAATGAAAAACTGTTTTTT. It encodes CASSLGGHPNEKLFF.

This clonotype was detected once. One base away lies a much larger clone, so this may be a sequencing read error. The chain employs TRBV27 and TRBJ2-7; the D call may be TRBD1 or TRBD2 (5 bases each). Germline V gene sequence: CDR1 MNHEY, CDR2 SMNVEV (reference sequence). The CDR3 has 14 residues. For the CDR3, the DNA is TGTGCCTGCAGTCCAGGGACGTTCTCCAACGAGCAGTACTTC. Amino acids: CACSPGTFSNEQYF.

At least ten counts were recorded for this clonotype. The gene calls are TRBV28 and TRBJ2-3; D is uncertain. Germline-derived CDR1 and CDR2 are MDHEN and SYDVKM. V lost 6 bases to trimming and J lost 0 bases, with 22 bases between them. The CDR3 is 18 residues long. Here the CDR3 DNA reads TGTGCCAGCAGCTCGGGCCGTCTTTTCGACGCTAGCACAGATACGCAGTATTTT. It codes for CASSSGRLFDASTDTQYF.

This clonotype came up many times. The gene calls are TRBV18 and TRBJ2-7; 10 bases are a match to TRBD2. Trimming removed 3 bases from V and 3 bases from J; junction bases left unmatched: 5. Germline assignment: CDR1 KGHSH and CDR2 LQKENI. There are 15 residues in the CDR3. The CDR3 protein is CASSPTSGANYEQYF. The CDR3 DNA follows: TGTGCCAGCTCACCCACTAGCGGGGCCAACTACGAGCAGTACTTC.